A single sample is the source of the 25 T cell receptor beta chains below, sequenced in a study of blood T cell repertoires in COVID-19. This table comes from immunoSEQ multiplex PCR, and its TCRdb copy is limited to in-frame clones, with some not included. The profile covers about 60,000 clones, with 70% to 90% appearing a single time and about 4% taken by the ten largest. The sequenced sample was peripheral blood. The receptors stem from an older man with acute or convalescent COVID-19.

V gene TRBV29-1 combines with J gene TRBJ2-5; possibly TRBD1 for D (6 bases). V was trimmed by 5 bases and J by 1 base, leaving 20 bases between them. Germline V gene lookup returns CDR1 SQVTM and CDR2 ANQGSEA. CDR3 length: 16 amino acids. CDR3 amino acids: CSVINPPGHIQETQYF. The CDR3 nucleotides read TGCAGCGTTATAAACCCGCCGGGACACATCCAAGAGACCCAGTACTTC.

The chain is built from TRBV2 and TRBJ2-7; D is perhaps TRBD1 (5 bases). The CDR3 contains 13 residues. CDR1 and CDR2 (germline): SNHLY, FYNNEI. Trimming shortened V by 10 bases and J by 2 bases, and 15 bases separated the two germline ends. As DNA, the CDR3 is TGTGCCATCGACAGATCATACACCTACGAGCAGTACTTC. It translates to CAIDRSYTYEQYF.

This clone turned up a few times. This sequence joins TRBV28 and TRBJ1-2; TRBD1 aligns across 12 bases. Germline V lookup: CDR1 MDHEN, CDR2 SYDVKM. V shed 6 bases and J 7 bases; nucleotides not matched to a gene: 9. The CDR3 runs 15 residues. Here the CDR3 reads CASSRSGTGGLGYTF. The CDR3 nucleotides read TGTGCCAGCAGCCGCTCCGGGACAGGGGGCCTTGGCTACACCTTC.

This sequence joins TRBV5-1 and TRBJ2-4, with 10 bases that match TRBD1. CDR3 length: 17 amino acids. After removal of 0 bases from V and 0 bases from J, the junction contained 3 bases not matched to a gene. Germline V gene sequence: CDR1 SGHRS, CDR2 YFSETQ. Here the CDR3 DNA reads TGCGCCAGCAGCTTGGTAGGACAGGGGGGAGCCAAAAACATTCAGTACTTC. Amino acids: CASSLVGQGGAKNIQYF.

This sequence joins TRBV6-5 and TRBJ1-3; D gene unclear. CDR3 length equals 15 residues. CDR1 and CDR2 from the germline V gene are MNHEY and SVGAGI. Trimming cost V 6 bases and J 0 bases, with 12 bases left between them. In DNA form, the CDR3 reads TGTGCCAGCAGGGCAGGTACTAGCTCTGGAAACACCATATATTTT. This sequence encodes CASRAGTSSGNTIYF.

This CDR3 is CASSFGSSNQPQHF. CDR3 bases: TGTGCCAGCAGCTTCGGGAGTAGCAATCAGCCCCAGCATTTT. V and J are TRBV7-9 and TRBJ1-5; no definite D call. The germline V gene encodes CDR1 SEHNR and CDR2 FQNEAQ (reference sequence). This CDR3 is 14 amino acids long. The V gene lost 3 bases and the J gene lost 0 bases, with 6 bases spanning the gap.

The chain couples TRBV7-9 to TRBJ2-2, with TRBD1 identical over 8 bases. Germline CDR1 SEHNR, CDR2 FQNEAQ (reference sequence). V dropped 1 base and J dropped 3; count of bases not matched to a gene: 1. This CDR3 is 15 amino acids long. CDR3 in amino acids: CASSLDRGYTGELFF. DNA for the CDR3: TGTGCCAGCAGCTTAGACAGGGGGTACACCGGGGAGCTGTTTTTT.

The rearrangement joins TRBV30 to TRBJ1-4, with TRBD1 matching over 7 bases. The length of the CDR3 is 15 residues. Trimming removed 1 base from V and 8 bases from J; junction bases left unmatched: 10. The V gene's germline CDR1 is GTSNPN and CDR2 SVGIG (reference sequence). The CDR3 DNA sequence: TGTGCCTGGAGTGCCCGACAGGGTTTAAGGGAAAAACTGTTTTTT. This sequence encodes CAWSARQGLREKLFF.

The genes are TRBV4-2 and TRBJ2-3; 10 positions match TRBD2. The germline CDR1 and CDR2 sequences are LGHNA and YNFKEQ. The CDR3 spans 18 residues. V shed 0 bases, J shed 3 bases, and the junction held 9 bases outside the gene matches. CDR3 sequence: CASSQDHPLAGVTDTQYF. Written as DNA, the CDR3 is TGTGCCAGCAGCCAAGATCACCCCCTAGCGGGGGTTACAGATACGCAGTATTTT.

V gene TRBV3-1 (or the pseudogene TRBV3-2) combines with J gene TRBJ2-7; 8 nucleotides align to TRBD2. Germline V CDR1 and CDR2: LGHDT, YNNKEL (reference sequence). V was pared by 7 bases and J by 6 bases, with 8 bases of the junction left unmatched. The CDR3 consists of 13 residues. CDR3 protein: CASIPSRGGEQYF. The DNA for the CDR3 is TGTGCCAGCATCCCCAGTCGGGGGGGCGAGCAGTACTTC.

The chain is built from TRBV5-1 and TRBJ2-3, with 10 bases matching TRBD2. The ends lost 8 bases at V and 2 bases at J; junction bases unmatched: 5. Germline V gene lookup returns CDR1 SGHRS and CDR2 YFSETQ. The CDR3 runs 14 residues. The CDR3 coding sequence is TGCGCCAGTAATAGCGGGGGGAACACAGATACGCAGTATTTT. Its translation: CASNSGGNTDTQYF.

The V gene is TRBV7-9, the J gene TRBJ1-4, with 9 nucleotides matching TRBD1. CDR3 length: 13 residues. Germline V gene data show CDR1 as SEHNR and CDR2 as FQNEAQ (reference sequence). V trimming: 3 bases; J trimming: 10 bases; junction bases outside the gene matches: 3. DNA for the CDR3: TGTGCCAGCAGCTTCGACAGGGGGGGAAAACTGTTTTTT. Residues: CASSFDRGGKLFF.

The rearrangement links TRBV7-6 to TRBJ2-5; 7 nucleotides agree with TRBD2. Germline V gene data show CDR1 as SGHVS and CDR2 as FNYEAQ. Trimming at V came to 4 bases and at J to 4 bases, leaving 12 bases not matched to a gene. The CDR3 contains 16 residues. The chain's CDR3 is CASSSRSGASGETQYF. Written as DNA, the CDR3 is TGTGCCAGCAGCTCCCGTTCCGGGGCTAGCGGAGAGACCCAGTACTTC.

This rearrangement joins TRBV6-5 to TRBJ1-6; TRBD1 aligns across 9 bases. The V gene end was trimmed by 8 bases and the J gene end by 5 bases; junction bases not matched to a gene: 7. The CDR3 extends over 15 amino acids. Germline loops: CDR1 MNHEY, CDR2 SVGAGI. The CDR3 DNA reads as TGTGCCAGCGGCCCCCGGGACAGGGATAATTCACCCCTCCACTTT. As protein: CASGPRDRDNSPLHF.

The rearrangement joins TRBV7-8 to TRBJ2-1; no clear D gene. Trimming shortened V by 5 bases and J by 0 bases, and 14 bases separated the two germline ends. This CDR3 region has 16 residues. Germline lookup yields CDR1 SGHVS and CDR2 FQNEAQ. CDR3 residues: CASSPTGRLSYNEQFF. CDR3 nucleotides: TGTGCCAGCAGCCCAACGGGTAGGCTCTCCTACAATGAGCAGTTCTTC.

The chain has TRBV5-1 and TRBJ1-1; D remains ambiguous. V was shortened by 4 bases and J by 4 bases, with 20 bases between the two germline ends. The germline V gene encodes CDR1 SGHRS and CDR2 YFSETQ. The CDR3 spans 16 residues. CDR3 in amino acids: CASSTGSSGLRTEAFF. The CDR3 nucleotides are TGCGCCAGCAGCACCGGGTCGTCGGGTTTACGCACTGAAGCTTTCTTT.

In its sample, this clone was seen a few times. V and J are TRBV19 and TRBJ1-2; D call uncertain. The V end was cut by 5 bases, the J end by 5 bases, with 9 bases between. This CDR3 is built from 12 residues. CDR1 is LNHDA, CDR2 SQIVND, per germline (reference sequence). This CDR3 is CASSPAGYGYTF. CDR3 in DNA: TGTGCCAGTAGTCCCGCCGGGTATGGCTACACCTTC.

This chain links TRBV5-8 with TRBJ1-5, with TRBD1 identical over 9 bases. The length of the CDR3 is 17 residues. Germline V gene sequence: CDR1 SGHTS, CDR2 YDEGEE. J was trimmed by 4 bases and V by 2 bases; bases with no gene match: 10. The CDR3 bases are TGTGCCAGCAGCTTATCCTTACAGGGGGCGGTTAATCAGCCCCAGCATTTT. The encoded protein is CASSLSLQGAVNQPQHF.

The chain carries TRBV9 and TRBJ1-2; D perhaps matches TRBD1 (5 bases). The CDR3 length is 15 residues. V lost 3 bases, J lost 0 bases, and 12 bases lay in between. CDR1 SGDLS and CDR2 YYNGEE come from the germline V gene. For the CDR3, the DNA is TGTGCCAGCAGCGCTCGACAGTACACTAACTATGGCTACACCTTC. Encoded protein: CASSARQYTNYGYTF. Combining the CDR3 with reference TRBV9 and TRBJ1-2 gives the whole variable domain DSGVTQTPKHLITATGQRVTLRCSPRSGDLSVYWYQQSLDQGLQFLIQYYNGEERAKGNILERFSAQQFPDLHSELNLSSLELGDSALYFCASSARQYTNYGYTFGSGTRLTVV.

The chain employs TRBV2 and TRBJ2-5; a weak D match, TRBD1 (6 bases). Germline V gene lookup returns CDR1 SNHLY and CDR2 FYNNEI. The CDR3 runs to 12 residues. Trimming removed 6 bases from V and 2 bases from J, with 7 bases in between. The CDR3: CASSRGQETQYF. The CDR3 DNA sequence: TGTGCCAGCAGCAGGGGACAAGAGACCCAGTACTTC.

This clone was recorded once. The chain uses TRBV6-2 or TRBV6-3 and TRBJ2-2; TRBD1 is a possible D gene (6 bases). CDR3 size: 14 residues. Between the trimmed V and J ends, which lost 6 bases and 4 bases, there was a span of 12 bases. Germline CDR1 reads MNHEY; CDR2 reads SVGEGT. The CDR3 DNA sequence: TGTGCCAGCAGCCCGGACAGTTTCACCGGGGAGCTGTTTTTT. Amino acids: CASSPDSFTGELFF.

In DNA, the CDR3 is TGTGCCAGCAGCCCCGGACAGGACAGGGAGCAGTACTTC. It yields the protein CASSPGQDREQYF. The chain recombines TRBV7-3 with TRBJ2-7; 7 bases fit TRBD1. The germline gives CDR1 SGHTA, CDR2 FQGTGA. V trimming: 5 bases; J trimming: 7 bases; junction bases outside the gene matches: 8. This CDR3 is built from 13 residues.

This clone has a handful of counts. This chain uses TRBV11-2 with TRBJ1-6; unclear D gene. The V and J ends lost 0 bases and 15 bases respectively, with 12 bases between them. The germline V gene has CDR1 SGHAT and CDR2 FQNNGV. CDR3 length: 13 amino acids. CDR3 DNA: TGTGCCAGCAGCTTAGACCGGGAAACAAGCCTCCACTTT. This codes for CASSLDRETSLHF.

This chain connects TRBV6-5 to TRBJ1-6; D is unclear. The germline CDR1 and CDR2 sequences are MNHEY and SVGAGI. This CDR3 contains 16 residues. V was clipped by 0 bases and J by 8 bases, with 14 bases between them. The CDR3 is CASSYSTPTSYSPLHF. Written as DNA, the CDR3 is TGTGCCAGCAGTTACTCGACACCCACTTCGTATTCACCCCTCCACTTT.

This sequence joins TRBV7-6 and TRBJ1-2; D is ambiguous. Germline assignment: CDR1 SGHVS and CDR2 FNYEAQ. The V end lost 5 bases, the J end lost 5 bases, and 15 bases lay between the germline ends. This CDR3 spans 14 amino acids. The CDR3: CASSPRESGYGYTF. CDR3 nucleotide sequence: TGTGCCAGCAGCCCCCGGGAAAGCGGGTATGGCTACACCTTC.